Sequencing of this T cell receptor (beta chain) was carried out in a study of CD8 T cells in Susac syndrome. The authors sequenced TCR beta from blood CD8+ and CD4+ T cells. In the multiple sclerosis control group, patients were treatment-naive and had stable or active relapsing-remitting disease. As concerns this clonotype: At one end, the junction sequence differs from germline, possibly due to a read error.

CDR1 is MNHEY and CDR2 is SVGAGI in the germline V gene. The CDR3 spans 14 residues. RNA was extracted with the RNeasy kit, and a quantity of roughly 0.5 to 1 ug was reverse transcribed using random hexamers. It was immunoSEQ multiplex PCR that amplified TCR beta CDR3 across 54 Vbeta and 13 Jbeta. TCRdb processed the immunoSEQ multiplex PCR reads anew with MiXCR; each CDR3 protein has one entry. The sample carries 400,000 or so distinct CDR3 sequences, approximately 85% recorded once. The chain uses TRBV6-5 and TRBJ1-2; 9 bases align to TRBD1. The sequenced material came from CD8+ T cells from PBMCs. This clonotype was obtained from a human donor with multiple sclerosis. The CDR3 coding sequence is TGTGCCAACAGTTACGACAGGGGGAACTATGGCTACACCTTC. Protein product: CANSYDRGNYGYTF.